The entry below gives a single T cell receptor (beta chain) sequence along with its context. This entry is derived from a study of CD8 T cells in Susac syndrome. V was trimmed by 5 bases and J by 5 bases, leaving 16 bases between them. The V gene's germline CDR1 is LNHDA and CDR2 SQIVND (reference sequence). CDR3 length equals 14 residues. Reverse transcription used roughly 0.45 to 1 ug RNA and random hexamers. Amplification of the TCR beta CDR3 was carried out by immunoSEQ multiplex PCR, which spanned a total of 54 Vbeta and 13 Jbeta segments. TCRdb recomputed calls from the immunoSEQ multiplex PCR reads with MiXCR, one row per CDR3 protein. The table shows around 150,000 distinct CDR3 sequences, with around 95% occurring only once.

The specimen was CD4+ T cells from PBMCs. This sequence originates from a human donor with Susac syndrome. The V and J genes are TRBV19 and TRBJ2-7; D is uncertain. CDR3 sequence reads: CASSPGSVRNEQYF. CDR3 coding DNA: TGTGCCAGTAGTCCCGGGTCCGTCAGGAACGAGCAGTACTTC.